This TCR beta chain was recovered during a study of OX40 agonist ivuxolimab in advanced cancers. Some background on the complete study: Ivuxolimab, which targeted the costimulatory receptor OX40 (CD134), was an agonistic, fully human IgG2 monoclonal antibody. Prior anti-PD-1, anti-PD-L1 or anti-CTLA-4 therapy was permitted, and approximately 42% of dose-escalation patients had received checkpoint inhibitors. Intravenous ivuxolimab was administered to patients every 2 weeks at six dose levels: 0.01, 0.1, 0.3, 1.5, 3 and 10 mg/kg. Partial responses occurred in three dose-escalation patients, of whom one had hepatocellular carcinoma and two had cutaneous melanoma. Peripheral TCRbeta sequencing was intended to test whether TCR sequence diversity was altered and clonal T-cell expansion was caused by ivuxolimab. The dose-escalation cohort was 82.7% male with a mean age of approximately 60 years, ranging from roughly 20 to 80. The paper describes the monotherapy dose-escalation part (N = 52 patients) of the phase I trial of ivuxolimab. Of the roughly 51 dose-escalation patients, hepatocellular carcinoma was present in 19, melanoma in approximately 15, renal cell carcinoma in 9 and head and neck cancer in 9. The investigation overall reported the following: After ivuxolimab, expanded clones were on average more numerous among CD8+ T cells than among CD4+ T cells. In partial responders in the 0.1-3.0 mg/kg groups, normalized peripheral clonal expansion was found to be among the lowest, especially among CD8+ T cells. Low levels of normalized T-cell clonal expansion were also seen in some nonresponding patients. Which antigens the clonally expanded peripheral T cells were specific for was not determined. At doses of 0.1 to 3.0 mg/kg, clonal expansion of both CD4+ and CD8+ blood T cells was observed from baseline to week 6.

In the case of this clone: What antigen it recognizes has not been identified. Qualities for individual bases were not recorded, and no much larger clone is one base off.

The trial excluded patients who had a history of autoimmune disease or were on systemic immunosuppression. Peripheral blood for TCR sequencing was drawn from every dose cohort at baseline, at cycle 4 day 1 and at cycle 7 day 1. Samples were obtained from an open-label, multicenter, first-in-human phase I dose-escalation trial of ivuxolimab. Adults with locally advanced or metastatic head and neck squamous cell, hepatocellular, melanoma or renal cell carcinoma were enrolled in the trial. Before TCR sequencing, CD4+ and CD8+ T cells were separately sorted from peripheral blood. For sequencing of the TCRbeta CDR3 region, genomic DNA was extracted from the sorted cells. TCRbeta CDR3 regions were sequenced using the immunoSEQ Assay. TCRdb mirrors the immuneACCESS table, restricted to in-frame sequences. Some clones are absent from its copies; in checked studies, under half trace to an unresolved V gene, and the reason for the others is unknown. Here the sample has around 55,000 clones; 70% to 90% occur a single time. Together, the top ten hold more than 9% of the sample.

CDR1 and CDR2 were assigned from the germline V gene (reference sequence) as SEHNR and FQNEAQ. Including cysteine and phenylalanine, the CDR3 has 16 amino acids. The entry retains the CDR3 DNA only, 48 bases that are in frame from base 1. Trimming removed 2 bases from V and 0 bases from J, leaving 12 bases between the germline ends. The TCR comes from an adult with an advanced solid tumor such as melanoma, head and neck, liver or kidney cancer. The sequences come from CD4+ or CD8+ T cells sorted from blood, collected in a trial of the OX40 agonist ivuxolimab. The rearranged segments are TRBV7-9 and TRBJ2-3; the D gene is perhaps TRBD2, from 5 matching bases. The DNA sequence reads TGTGCCAGCAGCTTAATAGTAGCGATTAGCACAGATACGCAGTATTTT. Its product reads: CASSLIVAISTDTQYF.